The rows below give T cell receptor beta chains drawn from one sample of a study of T cell repertoires in cytomegalovirus infection. TCRdb fed the reads into MiXCR, producing one record per CDR3 protein. This table holds hundreds of thousands of distinct CDR3 sequences, 17% found once. The sequenced sample consisted of PBMCs. The receptors were gathered from a human donor in good health (CMV status not recorded). Some clones in this sample may be carry-over from other donors' samples. The CDR3 runs from the conserved cysteine through the conserved F or W. Fields, in order: D gene, clone size, J gene, V gene, CDR3 DNA, CDR3 protein. A D gene is named only where the DNA matches it firmly. Where a row states a size, it is once, few, many or the class of an expanded clone; other rows omit it.

d_call: TRBD1; clone_size: -; j_call: TRBJ2-1; v_call: TRBV11-1; cdr3_nt: TGTGCCAGCAGCCAAGGACAGGCGAATTACAATGAGCAGTTCTTC; cdr3_aa: CASSQGQANYNEQFF
d_call: -; clone_size: many; j_call: TRBJ1-3; v_call: TRBV25-1; cdr3_nt: TGTGCCAGCAGTGACGGGAGGTGGGACTCTGGAAACACCATATATTTT; cdr3_aa: CASSDGRWDSGNTIYF
d_call: -; clone_size: -; j_call: TRBJ1-4; v_call: TRBV27; cdr3_nt: TGTGCCAGCAGTTTGTGGGGGCCCTCCGAAGGACAACAGGAAAAACTGTTTTTT; cdr3_aa: CASSLWGPSEGQQEKLFF
d_call: -; clone_size: -; j_call: TRBJ1-1; v_call: TRBV6-6; cdr3_nt: TGTGCCAGCAGTTATCCGAAGGGACCCTTTCTCGGGTCGGACACTGAAGCTTTCTTT; cdr3_aa: CASSYPKGPFLGSDTEAFF
d_call: TRBD2; clone_size: -; j_call: TRBJ2-5; v_call: TRBV5-6; cdr3_nt: TGTGCCAGCAGCTCCGGGGGGGGGGGCGAAGAGACCCAGTACTTC; cdr3_aa: CASSSGGGGEETQYF
d_call: -; clone_size: -; j_call: TRBJ2-3; v_call: TRBV9; cdr3_nt: TGTGCCAGCAGCGTAGTAATGACTGCGAGCACAGATACGCAGTATTTT; cdr3_aa: CASSVVMTASTDTQYF
d_call: -; clone_size: few; j_call: TRBJ2-4; v_call: TRBV3-1; cdr3_nt: TGTGCCAGCAGCCGGGGGACCAAAAACATTCAGTACTTC; cdr3_aa: CASSRGTKNIQYF
d_call: TRBD1; clone_size: -; j_call: TRBJ2-4; v_call: TRBV27; cdr3_nt: TGTGCCAGCAGTTTGACAGGGGGCTTGGACATTCAGTACTTC; cdr3_aa: CASSLTGGLDIQYF
d_call: -; clone_size: -; j_call: TRBJ2-7; v_call: TRBV10-3; cdr3_nt: TGTGCCATCAAGGGGAACTCCTACGAGCAGTACTTC; cdr3_aa: CAIKGNSYEQYF
d_call: -; clone_size: many; j_call: TRBJ2-3; v_call: TRBV11-3; cdr3_nt: TGTGCCAGCAGCTTATCCGGGGTCACAGATACGCAGTATTTT; cdr3_aa: CASSLSGVTDTQYF
d_call: -; clone_size: few; j_call: TRBJ2-1; v_call: TRBV28; cdr3_nt: TGTGCCAGCAGCCCGGGACCGGCCTACAATGAGCAGTTCTTC; cdr3_aa: CASSPGPAYNEQFF
d_call: TRBD2; clone_size: -; j_call: TRBJ2-7; v_call: TRBV28; cdr3_nt: TGTGCCAGCAGCTCTAGCGGGTCCGTTTACGAGCAGTACTTC; cdr3_aa: CASSSSGSVYEQYF
d_call: -; clone_size: many; j_call: TRBJ2-2; v_call: TRBV7-2; cdr3_nt: TGTGCCAGCAGCCCCCCGGGGGGCTCGGTCACCGGGGAGCTGTTTTTT; cdr3_aa: CASSPPGGSVTGELFF
d_call: TRBD1; clone_size: many; j_call: TRBJ1-2; v_call: TRBV28; cdr3_nt: TGTGCCAGCAGTTTAGAGGGGGCAGGCTATGGCTACACCTTC; cdr3_aa: CASSLEGAGYGYTF
d_call: -; clone_size: -; j_call: TRBJ2-7; v_call: TRBV12-3/TRBV12-4; cdr3_nt: TGTGCCAGCAGTTTCGTGAGGGGATACGAGCAGTACTTC; cdr3_aa: CASSFVRGYEQYF
d_call: TRBD1; clone_size: many; j_call: TRBJ2-3; v_call: TRBV7-2; cdr3_nt: TGTGCCAGCAGCCCGACAGGGAACAAGGATACGCAGTATTTT; cdr3_aa: CASSPTGNKDTQYF
d_call: -; clone_size: few; j_call: TRBJ2-3; v_call: TRBV11-2; cdr3_nt: TGTGCCAGCACCCCGAGGGGCACAGATACGCAGTATTTT; cdr3_aa: CASTPRGTDTQYF
d_call: TRBD2; clone_size: few; j_call: TRBJ2-3; v_call: TRBV20-1; cdr3_nt: TGCAGCAAACTTAGCGGGGTAACAGATACGCAGTATTTT; cdr3_aa: CSKLSGVTDTQYF
d_call: -; clone_size: many; j_call: TRBJ1-4; v_call: TRBV11-2; cdr3_nt: TGTGCCAGCAGCCCCATAGGGGGATCGGCTAATGAAAAACTGTTTTTT; cdr3_aa: CASSPIGGSANEKLFF
d_call: TRBD1; clone_size: many; j_call: TRBJ1-2; v_call: TRBV28; cdr3_nt: TGTGCCAGCAGTAGACAGGGTATTATCTATGGCTACACCTTC; cdr3_aa: CASSRQGIIYGYTF
d_call: TRBD2; clone_size: once; j_call: TRBJ2-7; v_call: TRBV19; cdr3_nt: TGTGCCAGTAGTGCGGGGGTGAAATCCTACGAGCAGTACTTC; cdr3_aa: CASSAGVKSYEQYF
d_call: -; clone_size: few; j_call: TRBJ2-1; v_call: TRBV12-3/TRBV12-4; cdr3_nt: TGTGCCAGCAGTCTCGGCCCTCTGGACAATGAGCAGTTCTTC; cdr3_aa: CASSLGPLDNEQFF
d_call: -; clone_size: -; j_call: TRBJ2-7; v_call: TRBV20-1; cdr3_nt: TGCAGTGCTAGATTCCCGGGCCCCTACGAGCAGTACTTC; cdr3_aa: CSARFPGPYEQYF
d_call: -; clone_size: -; j_call: TRBJ2-3; v_call: TRBV19; cdr3_nt: TGTGCCAGTACCACCGGGACATTACCGCAGTATTTT; cdr3_aa: CASTTGTLPQYF
d_call: TRBD2; clone_size: few; j_call: TRBJ2-5; v_call: TRBV6-5; cdr3_nt: TGTGCCAGCAGTTACTCGAGTGGAACTAGCGGTGAGACCCAGTACTTC; cdr3_aa: CASSYSSGTSGETQYF
d_call: TRBD1; clone_size: -; j_call: TRBJ1-6; v_call: TRBV20-1; cdr3_nt: TGCAGTGCTCGGGAAACCGGGACAGGGGGAAATTCACCCCTCCACTTT; cdr3_aa: CSARETGTGGNSPLHF
d_call: -; clone_size: -; j_call: TRBJ1-2; v_call: TRBV2; cdr3_nt: TGTGCCAGCAGGGGCCTGGGCTATGGCTACACCTTC; cdr3_aa: CASRGLGYGYTF
d_call: -; clone_size: few; j_call: TRBJ2-3; v_call: TRBV12-3/TRBV12-4; cdr3_nt: TGTGCCAGCAGTTCCTTCTATGGGGCAGATACGCAGTATTTT; cdr3_aa: CASSSFYGADTQYF
d_call: TRBD2; clone_size: many; j_call: TRBJ2-7; v_call: TRBV4-1; cdr3_nt: TGCGCCAGCAGCCACGCTAGCGGGGACTACGAGCAGTACTTC; cdr3_aa: CASSHASGDYEQYF
d_call: TRBD1; clone_size: few; j_call: TRBJ1-2; v_call: TRBV20-1; cdr3_nt: TGCAGTCCTAAGACAGGGGCGGATGGCTACACCTTC; cdr3_aa: CSPKTGADGYTF
d_call: -; clone_size: many; j_call: TRBJ2-7; v_call: TRBV7-2; cdr3_nt: TGTGCCAGCAGCCGCGCGGGGATAGACGGCTACGAGCAGTACTTC; cdr3_aa: CASSRAGIDGYEQYF
d_call: -; clone_size: -; j_call: TRBJ2-5; v_call: TRBV7-4; cdr3_nt: TGTGCCAGCACCAATGGGGAGACCCAGTACTTC; cdr3_aa: CASTNGETQYF
d_call: TRBD1; clone_size: many; j_call: TRBJ1-5; v_call: TRBV6-4; cdr3_nt: TGTGCCAGCAGTGAAGGGGACAGGGATAGCAATCAGCCCCAGCATTTT; cdr3_aa: CASSEGDRDSNQPQHF
d_call: -; clone_size: many; j_call: TRBJ2-4; v_call: TRBV12-3/TRBV12-4; cdr3_nt: TGTGCCAGCAGTTTCTCGGGACACCAGTACTTC; cdr3_aa: CASSFSGHQYF
d_call: -; clone_size: -; j_call: TRBJ1-4; v_call: TRBV28; cdr3_nt: TGTGCCAGCAGTGCCGGCAGTGAAAAACTGTTTTTT; cdr3_aa: CASSAGSEKLFF
d_call: -; clone_size: few; j_call: TRBJ2-5; v_call: TRBV27; cdr3_nt: TGTGCCAGCAGCGCCACTACAGCCCCCCAAGAGACCCAGTACTTC; cdr3_aa: CASSATTAPQETQYF
d_call: -; clone_size: -; j_call: TRBJ1-1; v_call: TRBV7-2; cdr3_nt: TGTGCCAGCAGCCCCGATTGGGGGACTGAAGCTTTCTTT; cdr3_aa: CASSPDWGTEAFF
d_call: -; clone_size: many; j_call: TRBJ2-7; v_call: TRBV7-6; cdr3_nt: TGTGCCAGCAGCCCTTACCCGGACTCATCGTACGAGCAGTACTTC; cdr3_aa: CASSPYPDSSYEQYF
d_call: -; clone_size: few; j_call: TRBJ2-1; v_call: TRBV20-1; cdr3_nt: TGCAGTGCTAGCGGGGGAAGCTCCTACAATGAGCAGTTCTTC; cdr3_aa: CSASGGSSYNEQFF
d_call: -; clone_size: many; j_call: TRBJ1-2; v_call: TRBV11-2; cdr3_nt: TGTGCCAGCAGCTTAGTATCTGGGAAACCCTTCAGTAAATATGGCTACACCTTC; cdr3_aa: CASSLVSGKPFSKYGYTF
d_call: TRBD2; clone_size: many; j_call: TRBJ2-2; v_call: TRBV24-1; cdr3_nt: TGTGCCACCAGTGATCCCGGGACTAGCGGGGGGGTCAACACCGGGGAGCTGTTTTTT; cdr3_aa: CATSDPGTSGGVNTGELFF
d_call: -; clone_size: few; j_call: TRBJ2-5; v_call: TRBV6-6; cdr3_nt: TGTGCCAGCAGTTACCCGGATCAAGAGACCCAGTACTTC; cdr3_aa: CASSYPDQETQYF
d_call: -; clone_size: few; j_call: TRBJ1-1; v_call: TRBV12-3/TRBV12-4; cdr3_nt: TGTGCCAGCAGTTTAGGAGGGGCTGAGACTGAAGCTTTCTTT; cdr3_aa: CASSLGGAETEAFF
d_call: TRBD1; clone_size: many; j_call: TRBJ1-5; v_call: TRBV28; cdr3_nt: TGTGCCAGCAGTTTATCGGACAGGGGGCTTCAGCCCCAGCATTTT; cdr3_aa: CASSLSDRGLQPQHF
d_call: -; clone_size: -; j_call: TRBJ2-4; v_call: TRBV20-1; cdr3_nt: TGCAGTGCCGAGAAAAACATTCAGTACTTC; cdr3_aa: CSAEKNIQYF
d_call: -; clone_size: many; j_call: TRBJ1-2; v_call: TRBV18; cdr3_nt: TGTGCCAGCTCACTACACCGGGATAATGGCTACACCTTC; cdr3_aa: CASSLHRDNGYTF
d_call: TRBD2; clone_size: many; j_call: TRBJ2-4; v_call: TRBV28; cdr3_nt: TGTGCCAGCAGTCCCCGGACTAGCGGGGGTTCCAAAAACATTCAGTACTTC; cdr3_aa: CASSPRTSGGSKNIQYF
d_call: -; clone_size: -; j_call: TRBJ2-4; v_call: TRBV4-2; cdr3_nt: TGTGCCAGCAGCCAAGATGTGGGGCAGGGACTAGCCAAAAACATTCAGTACTTC; cdr3_aa: CASSQDVGQGLAKNIQYF
d_call: TRBD2; clone_size: -; j_call: TRBJ2-1; v_call: TRBV19; cdr3_nt: TGTGCCAGTAGTACTGTAGCGGGGAGCTCCTACAATGAGCAGTTCTTC; cdr3_aa: CASSTVAGSSYNEQFF
d_call: TRBD1; clone_size: -; j_call: TRBJ2-7; v_call: TRBV20-1; cdr3_nt: TGCAGTGCTAGGACAGGGACAACCTACGAGCAGTACTTC; cdr3_aa: CSARTGTTYEQYF
d_call: TRBD1; clone_size: medium-sized; j_call: TRBJ2-2; v_call: TRBV7-6; cdr3_nt: TGTGCCAGCAGCTCGACAGGGCCGCGAGGGGAGCTGTTTTTT; cdr3_aa: CASSSTGPRGELFF
d_call: TRBD2; clone_size: many; j_call: TRBJ2-7; v_call: TRBV7-2; cdr3_nt: TGTGCCAGCTCTTGGGGTGGGGGGGCCTACGAGCAGTACTTC; cdr3_aa: CASSWGGGAYEQYF